The clone carrying this T cell receptor (beta chain) was seen ten or more times. The antigen is not known. The length of the CDR3 is 16 residues. CDR1 and CDR2 from the germline V gene are LGHDT and YNNKEL (reference sequence). Trimming at V came to 1 base and at J to 3 bases, leaving 0 bases not matched to a gene. TCRdb reprocessed the 5' RACE reads via MiXCR and lists one record per CDR3 protein. The sample includes 1.5 million to 2 million distinct CDR3 sequences, under 35% of them seen just once. There were only healthy Caucasians among the donors. The source of the sample is a study of identical twins. Broader study findings: Researchers caution that invariant MAIT and iNKT cells could partly confound zero-insertion analyses.

The sample taken for sequencing was cord blood. This rearrangement joins TRBV3-1 to TRBJ2-1; TRBD2 aligns across 13 bases. This receptor was taken from a newborn girl in good health. CDR3 in amino acids: CASSQGTSGGYNEQFF. In DNA form, the CDR3 reads TGTGCCAGCAGCCAAGGGACTAGCGGGGGCTACAATGAGCAGTTCTTC.